The 28 T cell receptor beta chains reported below all come from one sample, sequenced in a study of blood T cells in healthy people across ages. The second PCR ran 7 to 11 cycles with a sample-barcoded 5' primer and J-beta primers. TCRdb re-called the 5' RACE reads with MiXCR, one entry per CDR3 protein. The table shows about 1.4 million distinct CDR3 sequences, with approximately 60% occurring only once. Sequencing was carried out using blood. Receptors were obtained from a man between 18 and 35 years old in good health.

In nucleotides, the CDR3 is TGTGCCAGCAGCTTAGCCCGCAGGTTAATAGAGACCCAGTACTTC. Protein product: CASSLARRLIETQYF. V and J are TRBV7-2 and TRBJ2-5; D is uncertain. Trimming stripped 0 bases from V and 4 bases from J, with 12 bases between. This CDR3 has 15 residues. The germline gives CDR1 SGHTA, CDR2 FQGNSA.

Comments on this clonotype: Sequence at one end of the junction differs from germline and may be a read error. The rearrangement uses TRBV11-2 and TRBJ2-5; a weak D match, TRBD1 (6 bases). The J call may not be correct, given that the DNA end is closer to TRBJ2-7. This CDR3 is 12 amino acids long. Germline CDR1 is SGHAT and CDR2 is FQNNGV. The CDR3 nucleotides are TGTGCCGGCAGCTTACAGGGAAACGAGCAGTACTTC. It specifies CAGSLQGNEQYF.

The rearrangement links TRBV4-1 to TRBJ2-1; perhaps TRBD2 as D (6 bases). Looked up from germline, CDR1 is MGHRA and CDR2 is YSYEKL. V was pared by 0 bases and J by 5 bases, with 17 bases between. CDR3 length: 17 residues. The CDR3 bases are TGCGCCAGCAGCCAAGATCGATCGGGGGTACCAGACAATGAGCAGTTCTTC. It is translated as CASSQDRSGVPDNEQFF.

Only a few counts were recorded for this clonotype. The chain links TRBV6-1 to TRBJ2-7, with D perhaps matching TRBD1 (5 bases). The CDR3 length is 12 residues. Germline-derived CDR1 and CDR2 are MNHNS and SASEGT. Trimming took 11 bases from V and 4 from J, leaving 15 bases between them. For the CDR3, the DNA is TGTGCCGCCAAACAGGACGTTTACGAGCAGTACTTC. It is translated as CAAKQDVYEQYF.

V gene TRBV12-3 or TRBV12-4 combines with J gene TRBJ2-1; a weak D match, TRBD1 (7 bases). The CDR3 sequence is 16 residues long. V lost 3 bases, J lost 3 bases, and 15 bases lay in between. CDR3 loop: CASSFLEGAVYNEQFF. CDR3 coding DNA: TGTGCCAGCAGTTTTTTGGAGGGGGCCGTCTACAATGAGCAGTTCTTC.

The V and J genes are TRBV29-1 and TRBJ1-4; a weak D match, TRBD1 (6 bases). The CDR3 length is 13 residues. The germline V gene has CDR1 SQVTM and CDR2 ANQGSEA. Trimming removed 2 bases at V and 6 bases at J, with 10 bases between. CDR3 residues: CSVEISGDEKLFF. For the CDR3, the DNA is TGCAGCGTTGAAATCTCAGGGGATGAAAAACTGTTTTTT.

The CDR3 bases are TGTGCCAGCAGGGAATTTTTAAGGGGATATGGCTACACCTTC. Its protein is CASREFLRGYGYTF. The gene calls are TRBV28 and TRBJ1-2, with TRBD1 as a possible D gene (5 bases). CDR3 length: 14 residues. Per germline, CDR1 MDHEN and CDR2 SYDVKM. V gave up 6 bases and J gave up 5 bases, with 16 bases separating them.

The chain uses TRBV29-1 and TRBJ1-2, with 7 bases lining up with TRBD1. The CDR3 runs 12 residues. Germline lookup yields CDR1 SQVTM and CDR2 ANQGSEA. Trimming at V came to 8 bases and at J to 7 bases, leaving 10 bases not matched to a gene. CDR3 sequence: CSSTTGEGGYTF. DNA for the CDR3: TGCAGCTCTACCACAGGGGAAGGTGGCTACACCTTC.

V and J are TRBV30 and TRBJ2-4; D is ambiguous. The J call could be wrong; TRBJ2-7 is a better fit for the DNA end. The CDR3 loop spans 14 amino acids. CDR1 is GTSNPN, CDR2 SVGIG, per germline (reference sequence). CDR3 DNA sequence: TGTGCCTGGAGTCCGCGGATCCCCTCCTACGAGCAGTACTTC. This encodes CAWSPRIPSYEQYF.

This clonotype was observed a handful of times. The chain employs TRBV7-2 and TRBJ2-3; 8 positions agree with TRBD2. V was clipped by 4 bases and J by 8 bases; unmatched bases: 17. Germline CDR1 SGHTA, CDR2 FQGNSA. This CDR3 spans 17 amino acids. CDR3 nucleotides: TGTGCCAGCAGCTACAAAACTAGCGGAGGACGGACGTTTACGCAGTATTTT. Translation gives CASSYKTSGGRTFTQYF.

The chain employs TRBV20-1 and TRBJ2-5; no reliable D call. From germline, CDR1 is DFQATT and CDR2 SNEGSKA (reference sequence). The CDR3 runs to 14 residues. As DNA, the CDR3 is TGCAGGGACCAGGATCCCAACCAACAAGAGACCCAGTACTTC. Its translation is CRDQDPNQQETQYF.

In this sample, this clonotype turned up a few times. The V gene is TRBV12-3 or TRBV12-4, the J gene TRBJ2-7; no definite D call. CDR3 length: 14 amino acids. V lost 0 bases, J lost 4 bases, and 10 bases lay in between. Here the CDR3 DNA reads TGTGCCAGCAGTTTAGCGGGAACGATATACGAGCAGTACTTC. Translated, it gives CASSLAGTIYEQYF.

Of note for this clonotype: A junction end diverges from the germline sequence, so it may reflect a read error. This chain links TRBV6-5 with TRBJ1-1; perhaps TRBD1 as D (5 bases). Germline loops: CDR1 MNHEY, CDR2 SVGAGI. This CDR3 has 17 residues. CDR3 loop: CANSYSQGPIMNTEAFF. The CDR3 DNA is TGTGCCAACAGTTATAGCCAGGGCCCGATTATGAACACTGAAGCTTTCTTT.

V is TRBV7-9 and J is TRBJ1-2; D gene ambiguous. This CDR3 comprises 14 residues. Trimming took 5 bases from V and 1 from J, leaving 11 bases between them. In germline, CDR1 is SEHNR, CDR2 FQNEAQ (reference sequence). The CDR3 here is CASSTDPINYGYTF. The CDR3, as DNA: TGTGCCAGCAGCACAGACCCGATTAACTATGGCTACACCTTC.

The sample holds many counts of this clonotype. The junction departs from the called germline gene at one end, perhaps through a read error. The gene calls are TRBV5-1 and TRBJ2-3; D is unresolved. The CDR3 runs 12 residues. Germline-derived CDR1 and CDR2 are SGHRS and YFSETQ. The CDR3: CASSLAADTQYF. The CDR3 DNA follows: TGTGCCAGCAGCTTAGCCGCAGATACGCAGTATTTT.

Concerning this clonotype itself: One junction end disagrees with the germline gene, perhaps due to a read error. The V gene is TRBV20-1, the J gene TRBJ2-1; 7 bases line up with TRBD2. The DNA end lines up better with TRBJ2-7; the J call may be wrong. Germline V gene lookup returns CDR1 DFQATT and CDR2 SNEGSKA (reference sequence). The CDR3 is 15 residues long. The CDR3 nucleotides read TGCAGTGCTAGAGGTTCGGCTAGCGGCTCCAACGAGCAGTACTTC. As protein: CSARGSASGSNEQYF.

In this sample, this clonotype turned up a few times. V is TRBV20-1 and J is TRBJ2-3; 7 nucleotides align to TRBD2. This CDR3 contains 16 residues. V lost 3 bases to trimming and J lost 1 base; unmatched junction nucleotides: 10. Germline CDR1 and CDR2: DFQATT and SNEGSKA (reference sequence). CDR3 amino acids: CSASVGGGLGTDTQYF. CDR3 nucleotide sequence: TGCAGTGCTAGTGTCGGCGGGGGTCTTGGCACAGATACGCAGTATTTT.

The CDR3 loop reads CSVPLGGQGTEAFF. The DNA for the CDR3 is TGCAGCGTCCCCCTGGGGGGACAGGGCACTGAAGCTTTCTTT. The chain employs TRBV29-1 and TRBJ1-1; 9 positions match TRBD1. There are 14 residues in the CDR3. Germline V gene lookup returns CDR1 SQVTM and CDR2 ANQGSEA. Losses at the gene ends were 6 bases for V and 4 bases for J; bases not matched to a gene: 9.

The J gene is TRBJ2-1, the V gene TRBV11-2; possible D gene TRBD1, 5 bases. The CDR3 is made up of 14 amino acids. Trimming took off 0 bases at V and 4 bases at J, with 7 bases between the two ends. From germline, CDR1 is SGHAT and CDR2 FQNNGV. The CDR3 DNA is TGTGCCAGCAGCTTAGACCGACAGTACAATGAGCAGTTCTTC. It translates to CASSLDRQYNEQFF.

V usage is TRBV6-1 and J usage is TRBJ2-3; 7 bases align to TRBD1. The CDR3 is 15 residues long. Germline assignment: CDR1 MNHNS and CDR2 SASEGT. Trimming took 9 bases from V and 1 from J; bases not matched to a gene: 10. The chain's CDR3 is CASHTGVGGTDTQYF. The CDR3 nucleotides are TGTGCCAGTCATACAGGGGTAGGTGGCACAGATACGCAGTATTTT.

This clonotype was observed a handful of times. This rearrangement joins TRBV18 to TRBJ2-5; D is undetermined. Per germline, CDR1 KGHSH and CDR2 LQKENI. This CDR3 has 15 amino acids. V was trimmed by 5 bases and J by 1 base, leaving 14 bases between them. CDR3 DNA sequence: TGTGCCAGCTCAACTATGGGTGGCGTCCAAGAGACCCAGTACTTC. Amino acid sequence: CASSTMGGVQETQYF.

This clonotype was seen repeatedly, ten times or more. The chain joins TRBV5-6 to TRBJ2-7; D might be TRBD1 (5 bases). CDR3 length equals 13 residues. Germline assignment: CDR1 SGHDT and CDR2 YYEEEE. The germline V and J ends were trimmed by 1 base and 5 bases, with 10 bases remaining between them. The CDR3 region is CASSLQGRHEQYF. As DNA, the CDR3 is TGTGCCAGCAGCTTGCAGGGTCGGCACGAGCAGTACTTC.

V and J are TRBV20-1 and TRBJ2-3, with a weak D call TRBD2 (6 bases). V lost 3 bases to trimming and J lost 1 base, with 8 bases between them. The CDR3 loop spans 13 amino acids. Germline V lookup: CDR1 DFQATT, CDR2 SNEGSKA (reference sequence). The CDR3: CSASASGTDTQYF. The DNA for the CDR3 is TGCAGTGCTAGCGCTAGCGGCACAGATACGCAGTATTTT.

The V gene is TRBV7-9, the J gene TRBJ2-2; perhaps TRBD1 as D (5 bases). Germline CDR1 SEHNR, CDR2 FQNEAQ (reference sequence). CDR3 length equals 16 residues. V was clipped by 4 bases and J by 1 base, with 13 bases between them. The CDR3, as DNA: TGTGCCAGCAGCTCGAAACTTCAGGGGAACACCGGGGAGCTGTTTTTT. Its protein is CASSSKLQGNTGELFF.

The gene calls are TRBV3-1 and TRBJ2-7; 7 positions match TRBD2. The J call may be wrong; the DNA end is better matched by TRBJ2-5. The germline V gene encodes CDR1 LGHDT and CDR2 YNNKEL (reference sequence). The CDR3 is 13 amino acids. The CDR3 DNA is TGTGCCAACTCGAGCGCGGGAGAGGAGACCCAGTACTTC. Protein product: CANSSAGEETQYF.

This clonotype appeared a single time. The chain has TRBV20-1 and TRBJ2-1, with 8 bases that match TRBD2. J gave up 5 bases and V 3 bases, and 9 bases lay outside the gene matches. Germline V lookup: CDR1 DFQATT, CDR2 SNEGSKA (reference sequence). This CDR3 has 15 residues. The CDR3, as DNA: TGCAGTGCTAGGGGGGACGGGACTAGTAACAATGAGCAGTTCTTC. Amino acid sequence: CSARGDGTSNNEQFF.

The V call is TRBV3-1, the J call TRBJ2-1; 8 nucleotides align to TRBD1. Per germline, CDR1 LGHDT and CDR2 YNNKEL (reference sequence). V dropped 4 bases and J dropped 0; count of bases not matched to a gene: 8. This CDR3 comprises 17 residues. The CDR3 nucleotides read TGTGCCAGCAGCCGCTACAGGGGGACGGGCTCCTACAATGAGCAGTTCTTC. Its protein product is CASSRYRGTGSYNEQFF.

This clonotype was seen more than once but under ten times. The chain is built from TRBV3-1 and TRBJ2-4, with a possible D match to TRBD1 (6 bases). CDR3 size: 15 residues. Trimming took 4 bases from V and 0 from J, leaving 10 bases between them. The V gene's germline CDR1 is LGHDT and CDR2 YNNKEL (reference sequence). CDR3 sequence: CASSRDKLAKNIQYF. The CDR3 DNA reads TGTGCCAGCAGCCGGGACAAACTAGCCAAAAACATTCAGTACTTC.